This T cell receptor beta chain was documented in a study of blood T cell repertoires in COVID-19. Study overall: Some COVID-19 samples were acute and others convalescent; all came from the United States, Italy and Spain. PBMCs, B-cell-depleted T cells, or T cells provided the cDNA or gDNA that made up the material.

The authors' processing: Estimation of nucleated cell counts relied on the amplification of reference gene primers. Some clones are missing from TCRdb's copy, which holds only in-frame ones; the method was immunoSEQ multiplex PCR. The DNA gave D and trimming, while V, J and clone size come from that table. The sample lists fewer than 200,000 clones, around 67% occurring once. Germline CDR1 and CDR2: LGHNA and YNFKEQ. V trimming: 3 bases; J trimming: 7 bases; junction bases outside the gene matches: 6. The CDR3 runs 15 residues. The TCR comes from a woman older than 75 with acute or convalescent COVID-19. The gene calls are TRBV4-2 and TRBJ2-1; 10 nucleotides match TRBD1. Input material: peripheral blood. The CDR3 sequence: CASSHGGQGGNEQFF. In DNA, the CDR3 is TGTGCCAGCAGCCATGGTGGACAGGGGGGGAATGAGCAGTTCTTC.